These T cell receptor beta chains were read from a single sample in a study of CXCR3-negative and CXCR3-positive naive CD8 T cells. For each CDR3 protein, TCRdb gives one entry from its re-call of the 5' RACE reads, without DNA. Its table records some 150,000 distinct CDR3 sequences. Sequencing used naive CXCR3+ CD8+ T cells from blood. The source is a human donor in good health. Some clones in this sample may be carry-over from other donors' samples. Both conserved end residues are part of each CDR3. The order of the fields is V gene, J gene, CDR3 protein.

V: TRBV9
J: TRBJ1-2
CDR3: CASSPRTGTDYGYTF

V: TRBV7-6
J: TRBJ2-3
CDR3: CASSLVGLAGLTDTQYF

V: TRBV25-1
J: TRBJ2-2
CDR3: CATSVAGELFF

V: TRBV12-3/TRBV12-4
J: TRBJ1-2
CDR3: CASQLEADGYTF

V: TRBV10-2
J: TRBJ2-1
CDR3: CASSESNYNEQFF

V: TRBV20-1
J: TRBJ1-2
CDR3: CSARDQGGGYTF

V: TRBV12-3/TRBV12-4
J: TRBJ2-6
CDR3: CASTTGTGDSSGANVLTF

V: TRBV5-4
J: TRBJ2-3
CDR3: CASSSLAEVADTQYF

V: TRBV19
J: TRBJ2-6
CDR3: CASSAGQRVGSGANVLTF

V: TRBV19
J: TRBJ2-1
CDR3: CASSMGTSGGAYNEQFF

V: TRBV7-6
J: TRBJ2-1
CDR3: CASSPNGGNEQFF

V: TRBV20-1
J: TRBJ2-1
CDR3: CSVTDISHNEQFF

V: TRBV10-3
J: TRBJ2-7
CDR3: CAISVELRTYEQYF

V: TRBV14
J: TRBJ2-1
CDR3: CASSQIVGEQFF

V: TRBV29-1
J: TRBJ2-7
CDR3: CSGLLGQGSYEQYF

V: TRBV5-6
J: TRBJ2-4
CDR3: CASSLDVGQGVNIQYF

V: TRBV19
J: TRBJ1-5
CDR3: CASGFNLGGNQPQHF

V: TRBV5-1
J: TRBJ2-7
CDR3: CASSLERGDEQYF

V: TRBV29-1
J: TRBJ2-3
CDR3: CSVPGESTDTQYF

V: TRBV29-1
J: TRBJ1-1
CDR3: CSSTGGLLNTEAFF

V: TRBV6-5
J: TRBJ2-3
CDR3: CASRAFDSTDTQYF

V: TRBV5-1
J: TRBJ1-1
CDR3: CASSYTGGWTEAFF

V: TRBV5-6
J: TRBJ2-7
CDR3: CASSLAAYEQYF

V: TRBV3-1
J: TRBJ2-1
CDR3: CASSQGGLAYNEQFF

V: TRBV7-9
J: TRBJ2-1
CDR3: CASSRTSTNYNEQFF

V: TRBV10-2
J: TRBJ1-1
CDR3: CASRFGKGPSGTEAFF

V: TRBV4-3
J: TRBJ1-2
CDR3: CASSQVETEYGYTF